A single sample is the source of the 31 T cell receptor beta chains below, sequenced in a study of blood T cell repertoires in COVID-19. The table came from immunoSEQ multiplex PCR; TCRdb's copy has only in-frame clones and leaves some out. There are a few hundred thousand clones in the sample; about 83% occur only once, and around 1.3% lies in the top ten. Source material: peripheral blood. The source of these receptors is a woman aged 25 to 39 with COVID-19, enrolled during active disease.

The chain has TRBV6-5 and TRBJ2-3; maybe TRBD2 (6 bases). The CDR3 runs 14 residues. Per the germline V gene, CDR1 is MNHEY and CDR2 is SVGAGI. Trimming shortened V by 4 bases and J by 7 bases, and 15 bases separated the two germline ends. The CDR3 loop reads CASSSGSPPYTQYF. DNA for the CDR3: TGTGCCAGCAGTTCCGGGAGCCCCCCTTATACGCAGTATTTT.

The chain uses TRBV7-2 and TRBJ2-7, with D maybe TRBD2 (6 bases). The germline CDR1 and CDR2 sequences are SGHTA and FQGNSA. Trimming took off 5 bases at V and 3 bases at J, with 11 bases between the two ends. The CDR3 is 13 amino acids. CDR3: CASSGGYVYEQYF. As DNA, the CDR3 is TGTGCCAGCAGCGGGGGGTATGTCTACGAGCAGTACTTC.

The chain combines TRBV7-8 with TRBJ2-7; TRBD2 is a possible D gene (6 bases). The CDR3 is 12 residues long. The V end lost 3 bases, the J end lost 4 bases, and 7 bases lay between the germline ends. Germline-derived CDR1 and CDR2 are SGHVS and FQNEAQ. The CDR3 DNA follows: TGTGCCAGCAGCTTCGGACTATACGAGCAGTACTTC. Translation: CASSFGLYEQYF.

This chain connects TRBV7-9 to TRBJ2-2, with D unresolved. Trimming stripped 3 bases from V and 1 base from J, with 6 bases between. The length of the CDR3 is 14 residues. Germline assignment: CDR1 SEHNR and CDR2 FQNEAQ (reference sequence). CDR3 amino acids: CASSFNRNTGELFF. In nucleotides, the CDR3 is TGTGCCAGCAGCTTTAACAGGAACACCGGGGAGCTGTTTTTT.

The chain couples TRBV28 to TRBJ2-7; 7 bases match TRBD1. Germline V CDR1 and CDR2: MDHEN, SYDVKM. CDR3 size: 16 residues. V shed 3 bases and J 0 bases; nucleotides not matched to a gene: 8. CDR3 residues: CASSFSFRDSSYEQYF. The CDR3 DNA sequence: TGTGCCAGCAGTTTCAGCTTCCGGGACAGCTCCTACGAGCAGTACTTC.

The gene calls are TRBV10-3 and TRBJ1-1, with 10 positions matching TRBD1. Germline lookup yields CDR1 ENHRY and CDR2 SYGVKD. V was clipped by 10 bases and J by 3 bases; unmatched bases: 2. The CDR3 has 12 amino acids. The CDR3 nucleotides are TGTGCCACAGGGACAGGGGACACTGAAGCTTTCTTT. This encodes CATGTGDTEAFF.

The genes are TRBV7-9 and TRBJ2-6; TRBD1 agrees at 8 bases. Per germline, CDR1 SEHNR and CDR2 FQNEAQ (reference sequence). After removal of 3 bases from V and 1 base from J, the junction contained 2 bases not matched to a gene. The CDR3 is made up of 16 amino acids. CDR3 nucleotides: TGTGCCAGCAGCTTCAGGGACAGGTCTGGGGCCAACGTCCTGACTTTC. Its protein is CASSFRDRSGANVLTF.

The genes are TRBV11-2 and TRBJ2-5; 16 nucleotides agree with TRBD2. Trimming took 3 bases from V and 6 from J; bases not matched to a gene: 4. Germline assignment: CDR1 SGHAT and CDR2 FQNNGV. This CDR3 is built from 16 residues. The DNA of the CDR3 is TGTGCCAGCAGCTTCGGGACTAGCGGGGGGGTACAGACCCAGTACTTC. Protein: CASSFGTSGGVQTQYF.

This clone was seen ten or more times. The chain joins TRBV5-1 to TRBJ2-7; the match to TRBD2 covers 7 bases. Trimming removed 5 bases from V and 1 base from J; junction bases left unmatched: 6. CDR1 SGHRS and CDR2 YFSETQ come from the germline V gene. CDR3 length: 14 residues. The CDR3 DNA reads as TGCGCCAGCAGATGGCGGGAGTGGTCCTACGAGCAGTACTTC. Translation: CASRWREWSYEQYF.

The gene calls are TRBV18 and TRBJ1-1; the D is unclear. The V gene's germline CDR1 is KGHSH and CDR2 LQKENI. This CDR3 contains 15 residues. The V end was cut by 3 bases, the J end by 0 bases, with 11 bases between. The CDR3 spells CASSPGPSLNTEAFF. In DNA, the CDR3 is TGTGCCAGCTCACCTGGGCCGAGTCTGAACACTGAAGCTTTCTTT.

This clone was counted a few times. The rearrangement uses TRBV2 and TRBJ2-7, with D perhaps TRBD1 (7 bases). The CDR3 is 16 amino acids. Trimming pared 2 bases from V and 3 bases from J, leaving 17 bases between. Germline CDR1 is SNHLY and CDR2 is FYNNEI. The CDR3 DNA is TGTGCCAGCAGTGAAACGACAGGGAGGAGACACTACGAGCAGTACTTC. Protein: CASSETTGRRHYEQYF.

This chain links TRBV6-1 with TRBJ2-1; TRBD1 matches at 7 bases. The germline V gene encodes CDR1 MNHNS and CDR2 SASEGT. V trimming: 3 bases; J trimming: 1 base; junction bases outside the gene matches: 12. This CDR3 has 18 amino acids. For the CDR3, the DNA is TGTGCCAGCAGTGAGGGGGCCGACAGGGCCGATTCCTACAATGAGCAGTTCTTC. It is translated as CASSEGADRADSYNEQFF.

This chain connects TRBV27 to TRBJ2-7; the D is unclear. This CDR3 is built from 14 residues. CDR1 and CDR2 from the germline V gene are MNHEY and SMNVEV (reference sequence). The ends were cut back, 0 bases at V and 2 bases at J, with 8 bases in the middle. CDR3 region: CASSLSRSTYEQYF. Here the CDR3 DNA reads TGTGCCAGCAGTTTATCCCGCAGTACCTACGAGCAGTACTTC.

V gene TRBV2 combines with J gene TRBJ1-3; no clear D. This CDR3 has 14 residues. Germline CDR1 reads SNHLY; CDR2 reads FYNNEI. V lost 7 bases, J lost 0 bases, and 10 bases lay in between. The CDR3 region is CASTLQSSGNTIYF. CDR3 nucleotides: TGTGCCAGCACCTTACAGAGCTCTGGAAACACCATATATTTT.

The CDR3 sequence is CASSYLGQGGGYTF. CDR3 in DNA: TGTGCCAGCAGTTACCTCGGACAGGGAGGTGGCTACACCTTC. The rearrangement joins TRBV6-5 to TRBJ1-2, with 8 bases lining up with TRBD1. CDR1 and CDR2 (germline): MNHEY, SVGAGI. V lost 2 bases to trimming and J lost 7 bases; unmatched junction nucleotides: 6. This CDR3 is built from 14 residues.

The chain has TRBV11-3 and TRBJ2-3; 10 bases are shared with TRBD1. Unmatched junction bases numbered 7, after V lost 5 bases and J lost 2 bases. The length of the CDR3 is 16 residues. Looked up from germline, CDR1 is SGHNT and CDR2 is YENEEA. Here the CDR3 DNA reads TGTGCCAGCAGCCGGGGACAGGGGATATACACAGATACGCAGTATTTT. Translated, it gives CASSRGQGIYTDTQYF.

The chain has TRBV7-2 and TRBJ2-7, with D unresolved. The CDR3 spans 12 residues. CDR1 SGHTA and CDR2 FQGNSA come from the germline V gene. Trimming shortened V by 5 bases and J by 3 bases, and 8 bases separated the two germline ends. The chain's CDR3 is CASSPPDYEQYF. CDR3 coding DNA: TGTGCCAGCAGCCCGCCAGACTACGAGCAGTACTTC.

This sequence joins TRBV18 and TRBJ2-3; a weak D match, TRBD2 (6 bases). Germline V gene sequence: CDR1 KGHSH, CDR2 LQKENI. This CDR3 is built from 17 residues. Deletions cut 3 bases from V and 2 bases from J, with 18 bases between. The CDR3 DNA reads TGTGCCAGCTCACCCACCCGTACTAGCCACTACACAGATACGCAGTATTTT. Protein: CASSPTRTSHYTDTQYF.

This clone has just a few counts. The chain couples TRBV28 to TRBJ1-3, with D hard to call. Trimming took 2 bases from V and 0 from J, leaving 8 bases between them. The CDR3 covers 15 residues. Germline CDR1 reads MDHEN; CDR2 reads SYDVKM. CDR3 protein: CASSLRVISGNTIYF. As DNA, the CDR3 is TGTGCCAGCAGTTTACGAGTAATCTCTGGAAACACCATATATTTT.

Worth noting for this clone: Additional DNA sequences in this sample encode the identical CDR3. J is TRBJ1-5 and V is TRBV20-1, with TRBD1 matching 8 bases. Germline V gene data show CDR1 as DFQATT and CDR2 as SNEGSKA (reference sequence). The CDR3 length is 16 residues. The junction had 12 bases not matched to a gene; V was cut back by 3 bases and J by 5 bases. The CDR3 reads CSASSRRTGGHQPQHF. For the CDR3, the DNA is TGCAGTGCTAGTTCAAGACGAACAGGGGGGCATCAGCCCCAGCATTTT.

The genes are TRBV5-5 and TRBJ2-7; weak D call: TRBD1 (6 bases). Trimming removed 2 bases at V and 2 bases at J, with 23 bases between. Looked up from germline, CDR1 is SGHKS and CDR2 is YYEKEE (reference sequence). This CDR3 has 18 residues. The CDR3 protein is CASSFLLWTENPTYEQYF. The CDR3 DNA reads as TGTGCCAGCAGCTTCCTATTGTGGACAGAGAATCCCACCTACGAGCAGTACTTC.

The chain uses TRBV5-8 and TRBJ2-4; TRBD2 agrees at 7 bases. The J segment lost 7 bases and the V segment lost 4 bases, leaving 14 bases of the junction unmatched. The CDR3 length is 16 residues. In germline, CDR1 is SGHTS, CDR2 YDEGEE. In DNA form, the CDR3 reads TGTGCCAGCAGCCTCGACTTTGGGGGGGGAGAGAACATTCAGTACTTC. Translating it yields CASSLDFGGGENIQYF.

This clone was found a few times. The rearrangement links TRBV5-5 to TRBJ1-1, with 8 positions matching TRBD1. The CDR3 is made up of 16 amino acids. Germline values: CDR1 SGHKS, CDR2 YYEKEE (reference sequence). Trimming took 1 base from V and 1 from J; bases not matched to a gene: 6. The CDR3, as DNA: TGTGCCAGCAGCTTGTGGACAGGGATGGGGAACACTGAAGCTTTCTTT. This translates into CASSLWTGMGNTEAFF.

V gene TRBV7-9 combines with J gene TRBJ2-1; 12 nucleotides match TRBD1. J was trimmed by 14 bases and V by 2 bases; bases with no gene match: 7. Germline V gene sequence: CDR1 SEHNR, CDR2 FQNEAQ (reference sequence). CDR3 length: 14 amino acids. The CDR3 reads CASSLTGTGGRKFF. The DNA of the CDR3 is TGTGCCAGCAGCTTAACCGGGACAGGGGGCCGTAAGTTCTTC.

The chain has TRBV2 and TRBJ2-1, with TRBD2 identical over 8 bases. The CDR3 loop spans 15 amino acids. Germline V CDR1 and CDR2: SNHLY, FYNNEI. The V gene end was trimmed by 7 bases and the J gene end by 4 bases; junction bases not matched to a gene: 9. CDR3: CASTLQLADYNEQFF. The CDR3 nucleotides read TGTGCCAGCACCCTTCAACTAGCGGATTACAATGAGCAGTTCTTC.

The rearrangement links TRBV25-1 to TRBJ1-1, with 9 bases that match TRBD1. V lost 5 bases to trimming and J lost 3 bases; unmatched junction nucleotides: 7. Looked up from germline, CDR1 is MGHDK and CDR2 is SYGVNS. The CDR3 runs to 15 residues. The CDR3 DNA is TGTGCCAGCAGTACTCTGACAGGGGGGTACACTGAAGCTTTCTTT. This codes for CASSTLTGGYTEAFF.

This clone was observed a few times. This chain connects TRBV19 to TRBJ1-5; D is uncertain. The CDR3 covers 15 residues. The germline V and J ends were trimmed by 7 bases and 0 bases, with 13 bases remaining between them. Germline V CDR1 and CDR2: LNHDA, SQIVND (reference sequence). The CDR3 bases are TGTGCCAGTATCGAAGGAGGATATAGCAATCAGCCCCAGCATTTT. Protein product: CASIEGGYSNQPQHF.

This clone showed up just a few times. The chain has TRBV28 and TRBJ1-1; tentative D call: TRBD1 (5 bases). Germline CDR1 is MDHEN and CDR2 is SYDVKM. CDR3 length equals 12 residues. Trimming stripped 10 bases from V and 4 bases from J, with 13 bases between. DNA for the CDR3: TGTGCCACTACCACAGGCCCCACTGAAGCTTTCTTT. Its translation: CATTTGPTEAFF. The full variable domain, completed using reference TRBV28 and TRBJ1-1, is DVKVTQSSRYLVKRTGEKVFLECVQDMDHENMFWYRQDPGLGLRLIYFSYDVKMKEKGDIPEGYSVSREKKERFSLILESASTNQTSMYLCATTTGPTEAFFGQGTRLTVV.

This clone was observed a single time. The chain employs TRBV6-5 and TRBJ2-2; 7 bases map to TRBD1. The CDR3 extends over 16 amino acids. Germline CDR1 is MNHEY and CDR2 is SVGAGI. J was trimmed by 4 bases and V by 4 bases; bases with no gene match: 9. The DNA for the CDR3 is TGTGCCAGCAGTTTTCCAGGGGGACGCTTCACCGGGGAGCTGTTTTTT. Protein product: CASSFPGGRFTGELFF.

This chain connects TRBV2 to TRBJ2-5; 8 positions match TRBD1. The length of the CDR3 is 15 residues. With 6 bases clipped from V and 5 bases from J, the junction kept 11 bases outside the gene matches. From germline, CDR1 is SNHLY and CDR2 FYNNEI. The CDR3 is CASRPPGGPHETQYF. CDR3 DNA: TGTGCCAGCAGACCCCCAGGGGGCCCGCATGAGACCCAGTACTTC.

This rearrangement joins TRBV11-3 to TRBJ1-1, with TRBD1 matching over 9 bases. Germline-derived CDR1 and CDR2 are SGHNT and YENEEA. Trimming removed 8 bases from V and 5 bases from J; junction bases left unmatched: 3. CDR3 length equals 12 residues. The CDR3 bases are TGTGCCAGCTCCGGACAGGGGACTGAAGCTTTCTTT. Amino acid sequence: CASSGQGTEAFF. The full variable domain, its missing parts supplied by reference TRBV11-3 and TRBJ1-1, is EAGVVQSPRYKIIEKKQPVAFWCNPISGHNTLYWYLQNLGQGPELLIRYENEEAVDDSQLPKDRFSAERLKGVDSTLKIQPAELGDSAVYLCASSGQGTEAFFGQGTRLTVV.